The rows below give T cell receptor beta chains drawn from one sample of a study of CD8+ T cells in alopecia areata. Some clones are missing from TCRdb's copy, which holds only in-frame ones; the method was immunoSEQ multiplex PCR. The sample has some 150,000 clones, around half seen once. Material: CD8+ T cells sorted from blood, obtained at week 0. The receptors shown here come from a human donor with alopecia areata. The CDR3 runs from the conserved cysteine through the conserved F or W. A D gene is named only where the DNA matches it firmly. Some rows have no size entry. The others give once, few or many, or a class for an expanded clone.

TRBV9	.	.	TRBJ2-2	CASRPGGSNTGELFF	TGTGCCAGCCGCCCTGGTGGTAGTAACACCGGGGAGCTGTTTTTT
TRBV2	.	.	TRBJ1-5	CASNESPASMQPQHF	TGTGCCAGCAATGAGTCCCCAGCCTCTATGCAGCCCCAGCATTTT
TRBV4-3	.	.	TRBJ1-5	CASSQTISNQPQHF	TGCGCCAGCAGCCAAACGATTAGCAATCAGCCCCAGCATTTT
TRBV6-5	.	few	TRBJ2-3	CATGDTDTQYF	TGTGCCACCGGAGACACAGATACGCAGTATTTT
TRBV2	.	.	TRBJ2-6	CASSEIDRYSGANVLTF	TGTGCCAGCAGTGAAATAGACAGATACTCTGGGGCCAACGTCCTGACTTTC
TRBV9	TRBD1	.	TRBJ1-6	CASSMGQGLRSPLHF	TGTGCCAGCAGCATGGGACAGGGTTTGAGATCACCCCTCCACTTT
TRBV7-9	TRBD1	many	TRBJ2-1	CASSTGTGNEQFF	TGTGCCAGCAGCACTGGGACAGGCAATGAGCAGTTCTTC
TRBV7-8	.	.	TRBJ1-6	CASSLLTGVDSPLHF	TGTGCCAGCAGCTTATTAACCGGGGTTGATTCACCCCTCCACTTT
TRBV7-6	.	once	TRBJ2-3	CASSLVPSTDTQYF	TGTGCCAGCAGCTTAGTGCCGAGCACAGATACGCAGTATTTT
TRBV30	.	.	TRBJ2-7	CAWSVGIREQYF	TGTGCCTGGAGTGTAGGGATACGCGAGCAGTACTTC
TRBV19	.	.	TRBJ2-7	CASSHSITYEQYF	TGTGCCAGTAGTCACAGCATCACCTACGAGCAGTACTTC
TRBV7-2	.	.	TRBJ2-7	CASSLGWGAYEQYF	TGTGCCAGCAGCTTAGGTTGGGGGGCCTACGAGCAGTACTTC
TRBV15	TRBD1	.	TRBJ1-1	CATSPGQMNTEAFF	TGTGCCACCAGCCCGGGACAGATGAACACTGAAGCTTTCTTT
TRBV30	.	few	TRBJ2-3	CAWSVDTQYF	TGTGCCTGGTCGGTCGATACGCAGTATTTT
TRBV2	.	.	TRBJ1-5	CASSKSVGGGSNQPQHF	TGTGCCAGCAGCAAAAGTGTGGGGGGCGGAAGCAATCAGCCCCAGCATTTT
TRBV29-1	TRBD1	.	TRBJ2-7	CSVRQGSSYEQYF	TGCAGCGTTAGACAGGGCAGCTCCTACGAGCAGTACTTC
TRBV30	.	.	TRBJ1-1	CAWSVNRGDTEAFF	TGTGCCTGGAGTGTAAACCGGGGGGACACTGAAGCTTTCTTT
TRBV25-1	.	.	TRBJ2-3	CASSEGGTDTQYF	TGTGCCAGCAGTGAAGGCGGCACAGATACGCAGTATTTT
TRBV30	.	.	TRBJ2-3	CAWSYGDTQYF	TGTGCCTGGAGTTATGGGGATACGCAGTATTTT
TRBV6-4	.	.	TRBJ2-1	CASSSGPGPDEQFF	TGTGCCAGCAGTTCGGGTCCGGGCCCCGATGAGCAGTTCTTC
TRBV29-1	TRBD2	few	TRBJ2-3	CSVVISGGTDTQYF	TGCAGCGTTGTGATTAGCGGGGGGACAGATACGCAGTATTTT
TRBV29-1	TRBD1	.	TRBJ2-7	CSVAGTGFYEQYF	TGCAGCGTTGCTGGGACAGGGTTCTACGAGCAGTACTTC
TRBV5-1	.	.	TRBJ2-3	CASRGGSGMADTQYF	TGCGCCAGCAGGGGAGGTAGCGGCATGGCAGATACGCAGTATTTT
TRBV29-1	.	.	TRBJ1-2	CSIKGGGYTF	TGCAGCATCAAAGGGGGAGGCTACACCTTC
TRBV6-5	.	.	TRBJ1-1	CASSYSGRGDEAFF	TGTGCCAGCAGTTACTCGGGCAGGGGCGATGAAGCTTTCTTT
TRBV28	.	.	TRBJ1-2	CASSTLLVQGSNYGYTF	TGTGCCAGCAGCACACTATTAGTACAGGGTTCTAACTATGGCTACACCTTC
TRBV4-2	.	.	TRBJ2-3	CASSQTGTQDTQYF	TGTGCCAGCAGCCAAACGGGGACTCAGGATACGCAGTATTTT
TRBV11-2	.	.	TRBJ2-7	CASSPGPGSYEQYF	TGTGCCAGCAGCCCCGGACCGGGCTCCTACGAGCAGTACTTC
TRBV6-5	.	.	TRBJ2-2	CASSYSPENTGELFF	TGTGCCAGCAGTTACTCGCCAGAGAACACCGGGGAGCTGTTTTTT
TRBV27	.	.	TRBJ2-4	CASSLGGGVNIQYF	TGTGCCAGCAGTTTGGGAGGCGGGGTTAACATTCAGTACTTC
TRBV7-8	.	.	TRBJ2-7	CASSLMDPYEQYF	TGTGCCAGCAGCTTAATGGACCCCTACGAGCAGTACTTC
TRBV11-2	TRBD2	.	TRBJ2-1	CASSFQRGPSSYNEQFF	TGTGCCAGCAGCTTCCAGCGGGGCCCGAGCTCCTACAATGAGCAGTTCTTC
TRBV6-5	.	.	TRBJ2-1	CASRLGESSYNEQFF	TGTGCCAGCAGGCTCGGGGAGAGCTCCTACAATGAGCAGTTCTTC
TRBV27	TRBD1	.	TRBJ1-1	CASSRDRNTEAFF	TGTGCCAGCAGCCGGGACAGAAACACTGAAGCTTTCTTT
TRBV6-5	.	.	TRBJ2-7	CASSYKESPYEQYF	TGTGCCAGCAGTTACAAGGAATCCCCCTACGAGCAGTACTTC
TRBV2	TRBD1	.	TRBJ2-3	CASSATGPTDTQYF	TGTGCCAGCAGCGCGACAGGGCCCACAGATACGCAGTATTTT
TRBV13	.	.	TRBJ2-1	CASSLKASRYNEQFF	TGTGCCAGCAGCTTAAAGGCTAGCAGGTACAATGAGCAGTTCTTC
TRBV4-3	.	once	TRBJ2-7	CASSQGTGSSYEQYF	TGCGCCAGCAGCCAAGGAACTGGCAGCTCCTACGAGCAGTACTTC
TRBV4-3	.	.	TRBJ2-7	CASSQGTTYEQYF	TGCGCCAGCAGCCAGGGGACGACGTACGAGCAGTACTTC
TRBV5-6	TRBD1	.	TRBJ2-7	CASNNRGISYEQYF	TGTGCCAGCAACAACAGGGGAATCTCCTACGAGCAGTACTTC
TRBV7-7	TRBD1	.	TRBJ2-1	CASSLQGAREQFF	TGTGCCAGCAGCTTACAGGGGGCCCGTGAGCAGTTCTTC
TRBV6-6	TRBD2	few	TRBJ2-3	CASRGLAFTDTQYF	TGTGCCAGCAGAGGACTAGCGTTTACAGATACGCAGTATTTT
TRBV7-9	TRBD2	.	TRBJ2-1	CASSVLAGVRNEQFF	TGTGCCAGCAGCGTGCTAGCGGGGGTTCGCAATGAGCAGTTCTTC
TRBV6-1	.	few	TRBJ2-3	CASSDNAGASDTQYF	TGTGCCAGCAGTGACAATGCGGGGGCATCTGATACGCAGTATTTT
TRBV30	.	.	TRBJ1-2	CAWSADSSLGYTF	TGTGCCTGGAGTGCGGACAGCTCCTTGGGCTACACCTTC
TRBV13	TRBD1	.	TRBJ2-2	CASSTRQGNTGELFF	TGTGCCAGCAGCACCAGACAGGGTAACACCGGGGAGCTGTTTTTT
TRBV7-9	.	few	TRBJ2-7	CASSYERDRYF	TGTGCCAGCAGCTATGAAAGGGACCGGTACTTC
TRBV6-6	.	.	TRBJ2-2	CAILGGTAELFF	TGTGCCATCCTCGGGGGGACAGCGGAGCTGTTTTTT
TRBV23-1	.	few	TRBJ2-1	CASSPPRGVCCNSYNEQFF	TGCGCCAGCAGTCCGCCCAGGGGGGTTTGCTGTAACTCCTACAATGAGCAGTTCTTC
TRBV15	TRBD1	few	TRBJ2-3	CATSERSSGQGANTQYF	TGTGCCACCAGCGAGAGGTCCTCCGGACAGGGGGCGAATACGCAGTATTTT